The 6 T cell receptor beta chains reported below all come from one sample, sequenced in a study of T-cell memory formation after mild COVID-19. Via MiXCR, TCRdb re-called the 5' RACE reads, giving one row per CDR3 protein. This table has 150,000 to 200,000 distinct CDR3 sequences, about 15% appearing once. Sequencing was performed on PBMCs or a T cell subset sorted from them (not recorded which). The receptors derive from an adult woman who had mild COVID-19 (a few samples of this study predate the infection). Cell type and time point are not known.

This clonotype occurred a few times. The chain couples TRBV20-1 to TRBJ1-6; 9 nucleotides line up with TRBD1. This CDR3 has 13 amino acids. V lost 5 bases and J lost 7; bases outside the gene matches: 3. Germline V CDR1 and CDR2: DFQATT, SNEGSKA (reference sequence). The CDR3 DNA follows: TGCAGTGCTTGGGACAGGGACAATTCACCCCTCCACTTT. It yields the protein CSAWDRDNSPLHF.

This chain links TRBV15 with TRBJ2-7; 10 nucleotides align to TRBD1. V lost 0 bases and J lost 1; bases outside the gene matches: 9. The V gene's germline CDR1 is LNHNV and CDR2 YYDKDF (reference sequence). This CDR3 has 18 residues. CDR3 region: CATSRDSHRTGGSYEQYF. The CDR3 DNA is TGTGCCACCAGCAGAGATAGTCATAGGACAGGGGGATCCTACGAGCAGTACTTC. Full variable domain (missing parts from reference TRBV15 and TRBJ2-7): DAMVIQNPRYQVTQFGKPVTLSCSQTLNHNVMYWYQQKSSQAPKLLFHYYDKDFNNEADTPDNFQSRRPNTSFCFLDIRSPGLGDTAMYLCATSRDSHRTGGSYEQYFGPGTRLTVT.

This clonotype was observed a few times. The chain is built from TRBV7-9 and TRBJ1-1, with D perhaps TRBD1 (6 bases). Trimming left V 4 bases short and J 0 bases short, with 18 bases between. The CDR3 loop spans 17 amino acids. From germline, CDR1 is SEHNR and CDR2 FQNEAQ (reference sequence). CDR3: CASSSPFGGLMNTEAFF. The CDR3 DNA is TGTGCCAGCAGCTCCCCTTTCGGGGGGCTAATGAACACTGAAGCTTTCTTT.

This rearrangement joins TRBV7-9 to TRBJ2-3, with 9 bases fitting TRBD2. CDR1 and CDR2 from the germline V gene are SEHNR and FQNEAQ (reference sequence). The CDR3 is 15 amino acids. With V trimmed by 1 base and J by 4 bases, 3 bases remained unmatched. The CDR3 reads CASSLVAGVADTQYF. In DNA, the CDR3 is TGTGCCAGCAGCTTAGTAGCGGGAGTGGCAGATACGCAGTATTTT.

This chain links TRBV10-3 with TRBJ2-6, with no clear D. The V gene's germline CDR1 is ENHRY and CDR2 SYGVKD. The CDR3 extends over 13 amino acids. Deletions cut 6 bases from V and 0 bases from J, with 3 bases between. CDR3 residues: CAIRSSGANVLTF. Here the CDR3 DNA reads TGTGCCATCAGGAGCTCTGGGGCCAACGTCCTGACTTTC.

The chain employs TRBV7-9 and TRBJ1-5; tentatively, D is TRBD1 (6 bases). CDR1 is SEHNR, CDR2 FQNEAQ, per germline (reference sequence). The CDR3 runs 17 residues. The germline V and J ends were trimmed by 4 bases and 3 bases, with 19 bases remaining between them. The CDR3 sequence is CASSSFTGTGANQPQHF. In DNA, the CDR3 is TGTGCCAGCAGCTCCTTTACAGGGACGGGGGCCAATCAGCCCCAGCATTTT.